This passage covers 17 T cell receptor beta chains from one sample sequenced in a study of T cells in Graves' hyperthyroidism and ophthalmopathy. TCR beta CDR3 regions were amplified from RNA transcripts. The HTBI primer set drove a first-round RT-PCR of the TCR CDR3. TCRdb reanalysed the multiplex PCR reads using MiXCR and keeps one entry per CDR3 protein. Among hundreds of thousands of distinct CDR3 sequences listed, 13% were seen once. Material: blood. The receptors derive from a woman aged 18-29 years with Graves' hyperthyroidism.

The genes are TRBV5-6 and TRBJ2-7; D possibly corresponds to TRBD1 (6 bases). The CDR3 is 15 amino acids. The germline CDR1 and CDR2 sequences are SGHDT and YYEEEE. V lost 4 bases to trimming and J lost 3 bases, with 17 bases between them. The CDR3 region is CASSRDRTGHYEQYF. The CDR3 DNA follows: TGTGCCAGCAGCCGTGATCGGACGGGACACTACGAGCAGTACTTC.

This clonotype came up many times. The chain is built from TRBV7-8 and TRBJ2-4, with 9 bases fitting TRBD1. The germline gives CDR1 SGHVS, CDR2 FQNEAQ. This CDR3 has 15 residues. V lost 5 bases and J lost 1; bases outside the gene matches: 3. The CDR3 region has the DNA TGTGCCAGCAGCCGGACAGGGGTGGCCAAAAACATTCAGTACTTC. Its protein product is CASSRTGVAKNIQYF.

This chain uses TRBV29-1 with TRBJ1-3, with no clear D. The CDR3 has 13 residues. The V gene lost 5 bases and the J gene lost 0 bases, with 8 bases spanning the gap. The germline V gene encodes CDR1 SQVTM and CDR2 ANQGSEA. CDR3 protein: CSVKTNSGNTIYF. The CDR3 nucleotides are TGCAGCGTTAAGACAAACTCTGGAAACACCATATATTTT.

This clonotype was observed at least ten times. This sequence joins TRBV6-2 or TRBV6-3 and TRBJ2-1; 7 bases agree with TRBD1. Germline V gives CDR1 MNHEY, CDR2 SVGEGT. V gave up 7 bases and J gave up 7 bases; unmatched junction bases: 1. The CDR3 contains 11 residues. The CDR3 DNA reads TGTGCCAGCACCAGGGGGAATGAGCAGTTCTTC. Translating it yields CASTRGNEQFF.

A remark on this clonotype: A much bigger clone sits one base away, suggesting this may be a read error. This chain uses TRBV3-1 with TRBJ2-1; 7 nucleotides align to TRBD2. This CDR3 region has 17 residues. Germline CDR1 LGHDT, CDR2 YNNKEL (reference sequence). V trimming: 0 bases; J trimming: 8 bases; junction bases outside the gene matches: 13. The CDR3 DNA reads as TGTGCCAGCAGCCAAGAATTCCCTGGCCGGGCGGGGGATGAGCAGTTCTTC. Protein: CASSQEFPGRAGDEQFF.

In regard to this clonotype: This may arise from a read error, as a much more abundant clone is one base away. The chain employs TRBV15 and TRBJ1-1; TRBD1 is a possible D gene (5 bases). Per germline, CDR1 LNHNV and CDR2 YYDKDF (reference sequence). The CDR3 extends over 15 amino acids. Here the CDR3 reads CATGRSDSRNTEAFF. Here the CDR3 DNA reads TGTGCCACCGGCAGATCAGACAGTAGAAACACTGAAGCTTTCTTT.

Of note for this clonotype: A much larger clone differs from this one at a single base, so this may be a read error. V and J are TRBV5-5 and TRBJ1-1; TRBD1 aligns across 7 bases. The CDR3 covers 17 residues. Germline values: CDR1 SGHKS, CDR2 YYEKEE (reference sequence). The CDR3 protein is CASSFQGGRRTDTEAIF. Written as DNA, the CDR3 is TGTGCCAGCAGCTTCCAAGGGGGCAGGCGAACGGACACTGAAGCTATCTTT.

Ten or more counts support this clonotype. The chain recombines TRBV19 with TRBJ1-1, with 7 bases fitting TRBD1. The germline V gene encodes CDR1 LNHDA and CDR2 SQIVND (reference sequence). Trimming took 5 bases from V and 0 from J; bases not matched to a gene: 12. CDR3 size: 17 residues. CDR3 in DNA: TGTGCCAGTAGTCCCGACAGGGCACTAAGGGTGAACACTGAAGCTTTCTTT. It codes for CASSPDRALRVNTEAFF.

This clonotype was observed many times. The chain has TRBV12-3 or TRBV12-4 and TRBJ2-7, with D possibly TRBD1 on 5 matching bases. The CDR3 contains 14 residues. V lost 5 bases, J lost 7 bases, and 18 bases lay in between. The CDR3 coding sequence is TGTGCCAGCAGTCAGGGCCATCGGATGGGGGAGCAGTACTTC. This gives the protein CASSQGHRMGEQYF.

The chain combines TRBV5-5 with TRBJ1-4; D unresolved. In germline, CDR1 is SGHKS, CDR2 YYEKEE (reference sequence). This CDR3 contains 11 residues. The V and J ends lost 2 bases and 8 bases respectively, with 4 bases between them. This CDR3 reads CASSFQEKLFF. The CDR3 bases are TGTGCCAGCAGCTTCCAGGAAAAACTGTTTTTT. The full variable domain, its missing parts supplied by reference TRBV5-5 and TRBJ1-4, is DAGVTQSPTHLIKTRGQQVTLRCSPISGHKSVSWYQQVLGQGPQFIFQYYEKEERGRGNFPDRFSARQFPNYSSELNVNALLLGDSALYLCASSFQEKLFFGSGTQLSVL.

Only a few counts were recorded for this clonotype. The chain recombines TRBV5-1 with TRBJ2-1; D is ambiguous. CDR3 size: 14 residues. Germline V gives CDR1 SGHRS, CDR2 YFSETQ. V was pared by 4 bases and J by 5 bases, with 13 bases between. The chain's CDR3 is CASSIGRNNNEQFF. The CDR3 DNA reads TGCGCCAGCAGCATTGGACGTAATAACAATGAGCAGTTCTTC.

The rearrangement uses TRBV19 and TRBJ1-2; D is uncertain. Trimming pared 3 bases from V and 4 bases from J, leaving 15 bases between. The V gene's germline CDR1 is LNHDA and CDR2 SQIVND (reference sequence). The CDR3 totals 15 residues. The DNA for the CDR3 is TGTGCCAGTAGTATTGGAGCGATTGAGTCCTATGGCTACACCTTC. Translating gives CASSIGAIESYGYTF.

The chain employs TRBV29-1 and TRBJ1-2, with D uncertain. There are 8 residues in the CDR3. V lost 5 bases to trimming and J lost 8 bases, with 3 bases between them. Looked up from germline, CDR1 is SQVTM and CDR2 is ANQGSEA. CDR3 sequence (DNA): TGCAGCGTTTTCGGCTACACCTTC. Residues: CSVFGYTF.

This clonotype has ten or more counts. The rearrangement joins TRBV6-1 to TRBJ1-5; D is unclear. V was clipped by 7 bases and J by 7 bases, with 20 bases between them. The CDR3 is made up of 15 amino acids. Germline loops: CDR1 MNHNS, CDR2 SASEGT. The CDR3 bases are TGTGCCAGCACCCTTGGCCGGGGTCTAGGCCAGCCCCAGCATTTT. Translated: CASTLGRGLGQPQHF.

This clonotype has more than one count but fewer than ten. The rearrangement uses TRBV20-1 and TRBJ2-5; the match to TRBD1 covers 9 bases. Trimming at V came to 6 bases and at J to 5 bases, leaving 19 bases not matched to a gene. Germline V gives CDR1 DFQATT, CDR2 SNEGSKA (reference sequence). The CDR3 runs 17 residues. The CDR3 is CSAIRPTGGASLETQYF. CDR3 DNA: TGCAGTGCCATTCGTCCTACAGGGGGCGCCAGTTTGGAGACCCAGTACTTC.

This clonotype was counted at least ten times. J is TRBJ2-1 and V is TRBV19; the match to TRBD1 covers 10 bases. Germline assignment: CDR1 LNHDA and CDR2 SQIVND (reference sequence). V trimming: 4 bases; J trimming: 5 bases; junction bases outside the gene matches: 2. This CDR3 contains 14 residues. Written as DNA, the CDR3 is TGTGCCAGTAGTAGGGACAGGGGTCACAATGAGCAGTTCTTC. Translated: CASSRDRGHNEQFF.

CDR3 region: CASSQDSTELLGKLFF. DNA of the CDR3: TGCGCCAGCAGCCAAGATAGTACCGAGCTTCTCGGTAAACTGTTTTTT. This chain connects TRBV4-3 to TRBJ1-4; D ambiguous. The ends were cut back, 0 bases at V and 11 bases at J, with 19 bases in the middle. Germline-derived CDR1 and CDR2 are LGHNA and YSLEER. The CDR3 is made up of 16 amino acids.